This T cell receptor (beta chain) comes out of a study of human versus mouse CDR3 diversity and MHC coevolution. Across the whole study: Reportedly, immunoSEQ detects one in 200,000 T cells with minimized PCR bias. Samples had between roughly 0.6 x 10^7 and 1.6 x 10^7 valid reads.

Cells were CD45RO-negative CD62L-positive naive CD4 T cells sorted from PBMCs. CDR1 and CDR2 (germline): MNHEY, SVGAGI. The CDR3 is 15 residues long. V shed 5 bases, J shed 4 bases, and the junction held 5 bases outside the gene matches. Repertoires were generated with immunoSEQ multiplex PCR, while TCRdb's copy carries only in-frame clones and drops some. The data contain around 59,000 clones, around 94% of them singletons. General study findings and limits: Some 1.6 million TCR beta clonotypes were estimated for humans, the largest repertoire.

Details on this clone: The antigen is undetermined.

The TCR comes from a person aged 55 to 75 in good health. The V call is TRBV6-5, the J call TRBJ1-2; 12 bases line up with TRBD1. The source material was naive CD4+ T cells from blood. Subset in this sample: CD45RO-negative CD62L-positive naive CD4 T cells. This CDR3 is CASSIGTGGIYGYTF. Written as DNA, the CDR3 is TGTGCCAGCAGTATTGGGACAGGGGGCATCTATGGCTACACCTTC.